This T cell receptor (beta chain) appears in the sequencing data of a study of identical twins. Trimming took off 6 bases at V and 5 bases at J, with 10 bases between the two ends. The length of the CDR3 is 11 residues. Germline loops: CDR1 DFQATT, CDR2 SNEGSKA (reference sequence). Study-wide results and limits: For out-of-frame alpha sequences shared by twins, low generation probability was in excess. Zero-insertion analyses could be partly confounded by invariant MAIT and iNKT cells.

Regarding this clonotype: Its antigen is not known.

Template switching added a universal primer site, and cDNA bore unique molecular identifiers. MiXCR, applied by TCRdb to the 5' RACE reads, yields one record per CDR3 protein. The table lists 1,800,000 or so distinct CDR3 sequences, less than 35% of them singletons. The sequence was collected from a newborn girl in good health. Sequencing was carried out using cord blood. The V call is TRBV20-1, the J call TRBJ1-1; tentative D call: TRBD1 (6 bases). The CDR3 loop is CSADRSTEAFF. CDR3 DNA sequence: TGCAGTGCCGACAGGTCAACTGAAGCTTTCTTT.